These T cell receptor beta chains were read from a single sample in a study of metastatic and nonmetastatic thyroid tumors. TCRdb re-called clones from the PCR reads using MiXCR. The table shows about 15,000 clones, with roughly 33% occurring only once. The specimen sequenced was tumor tissue. All receptors derive from a female donor with papillary thyroid cancer or a benign thyroid nodule (not recorded which). Some clones in this sample may be carry-over from other donors' samples. Each CDR3 is given with its conserved first and last residue. A D gene is named only where the DNA matches it firmly. Clone size is not always given. Where it is, it says once, few, many or a class for expanded clones.

size,V,D,J,DNA,CDR3
-,TRBV12-5,-,TRBJ2-5,TGTGCTAGTGGTTTGGAGGGGCGGGGTACCCAGTACTTC,CASGLEGRGTQYF
-,TRBV4-1,TRBD2,TRBJ2-7,TGCGCCAGCAGCCAAGATGGGGAGGGAGGTCGTTTCGAGCAGTACTTC,CASSQDGEGGRFEQYF
few,TRBV12-3/TRBV12-4,TRBD1,TRBJ1-2,TGTGCCAGCAGCGGACAGGGGGTTAGCTACACCTTC,CASSGQGVSYTF
medium-sized,TRBV20-1,TRBD1,TRBJ2-7,TGCAGTGCTAGATGGACAGGCTACGAGCAGTACTTC,CSARWTGYEQYF
few,TRBV6-2/TRBV6-3,TRBD2,TRBJ2-7,TGTGCCAGCAGTTACTCTACGTCGGGGACTAGCGGACCCTACGAGCAGTACTTC,CASSYSTSGTSGPYEQYF
-,TRBV30,-,TRBJ1-1,TGTGCCTGGAGTCCACATCGGACTGAAGCTTTCTTT,CAWSPHRTEAFF
medium-sized,TRBV2,TRBD1,TRBJ2-5,TGTGCCAGCGATAACAGGGGTCCAGAGACCCAGTACTTC,CASDNRGPETQYF
many,TRBV7-2,-,TRBJ1-2,TGTGCCAGCAGCTTAGGGACCATAGCTAACTATGGCTACACCTTC,CASSLGTIANYGYTF
medium-sized,TRBV28,TRBD1,TRBJ1-1,TGTGCCAGCAGTCCCGGGACAGGGTATGTGAAAAGAACTGAAGCTTTCTTT,CASSPGTGYVKRTEAFF
-,TRBV9,-,TRBJ2-1,TGTGCCAGCAGCGCCTCCAGAGGGGAACCATTCTACAATGAGCAGTTCTTC,CASSASRGEPFYNEQFF
-,TRBV5-1,-,TRBJ1-2,TGCGCCAGCAGCTCCAGTGCAGCTAACTATGGCTACACCTTC,CASSSSAANYGYTF
few,TRBV2,TRBD1,TRBJ2-7,TGTGCCAGTAGTGCCGGGACAGGGACAAACGAGCAGTACTTC,CASSAGTGTNEQYF
few,TRBV6-1,-,TRBJ2-7,TGTGCCAGCAACAAATTTAGCGGTAACTCCTACGAGCAGTACTTC,CASNKFSGNSYEQYF
few,TRBV10-3,-,TRBJ2-3,TGTGCCATCAGTGAGGAAGAGGGGAGGAGAGATACGCAGTATTTT,CAISEEEGRRDTQYF
medium-sized,TRBV28,TRBD1,TRBJ2-3,TGTGCCAGCAGTGCCGGGACAGGGCTCGTCTCAGATACGCAGTATTTT,CASSAGTGLVSDTQYF
-,TRBV4-2,-,TRBJ2-3,TGTGCCAGCAGCCAAGATCAATTCTTGCAGTATTTT,CASSQDQFLQYF
-,TRBV20-1,TRBD1,TRBJ2-7,TGCAGTGCTGACCCGGCGGACAGGGGCCCCCAGCAGTACTTC,CSADPADRGPQQYF
many,TRBV5-4,-,TRBJ2-5,TGTGCCAGCAGCTTGGGGACGGAACAAGAGACCCAGTACTTC,CASSLGTEQETQYF
many,TRBV6-1,-,TRBJ1-2,TGTGCCAGCAGTCCCCTCCTGGGGGGGGGGAACTATGGCTACACCTTC,CASSPLLGGGNYGYTF
-,TRBV18,-,TRBJ2-7,TGTGCCAGCTCACGGGATACTGGGACATACGAGCAGTACTTC,CASSRDTGTYEQYF
few,TRBV12-3/TRBV12-4,-,TRBJ2-7,TGTGCCAGCAGTTCCGTGGCGGCCATACGATACGAGCAGTACTTC,CASSSVAAIRYEQYF
-,TRBV6-1,TRBD1,TRBJ2-2,TGTGCCAGCAGGAGGGACAGGTCGAACACCGGGGAGCTGTTTTTT,CASRRDRSNTGELFF
-,TRBV4-1,TRBD2,TRBJ2-6,TGCGCCAGCAGCCAAAATAGCGGGACTGGGGCCAACGTCCTGACTTTC,CASSQNSGTGANVLTF
few,TRBV10-3,TRBD2,TRBJ2-7,TGTGCCATCAGTTCCAGCGGGAGGTCTATCGACGAGCAGTACTTC,CAISSSGRSIDEQYF
few,TRBV28,TRBD1,TRBJ2-2,TGTGCCAGCAGTTTGGCAGGGGGTGATTCCGGGGAGCTGTTTTTT,CASSLAGGDSGELFF
-,TRBV11-3,-,TRBJ1-1,TGTGCCAGCAGCTTAGGAAAGAACACTGAAGCTTTCTTT,CASSLGKNTEAFF